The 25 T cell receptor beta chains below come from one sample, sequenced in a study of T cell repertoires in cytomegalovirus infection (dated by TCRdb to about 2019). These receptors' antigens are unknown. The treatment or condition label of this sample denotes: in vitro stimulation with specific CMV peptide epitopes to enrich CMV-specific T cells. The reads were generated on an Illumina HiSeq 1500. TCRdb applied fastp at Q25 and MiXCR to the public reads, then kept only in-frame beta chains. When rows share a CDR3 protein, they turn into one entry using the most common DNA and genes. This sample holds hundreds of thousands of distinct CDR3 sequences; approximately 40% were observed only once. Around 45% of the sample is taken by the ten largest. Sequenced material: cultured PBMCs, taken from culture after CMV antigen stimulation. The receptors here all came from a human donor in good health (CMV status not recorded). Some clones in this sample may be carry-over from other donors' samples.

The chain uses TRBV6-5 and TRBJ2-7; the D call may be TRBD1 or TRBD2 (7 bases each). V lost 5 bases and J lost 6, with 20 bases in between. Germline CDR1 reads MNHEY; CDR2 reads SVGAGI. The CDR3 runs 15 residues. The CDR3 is CASSPPGTAGSEQYF. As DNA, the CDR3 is TGTGCCAGCAGTCCGCCCGGGACAGCGGGGTCCGAGCAGTACTTC.

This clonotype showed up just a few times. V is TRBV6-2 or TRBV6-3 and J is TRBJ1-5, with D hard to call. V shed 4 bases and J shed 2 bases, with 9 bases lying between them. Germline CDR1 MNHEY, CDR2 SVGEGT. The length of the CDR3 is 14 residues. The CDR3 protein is CASSFRQRNQPQHF. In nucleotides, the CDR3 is TGTGCCAGCAGTTTTCGGCAGCGCAATCAGCCCCAGCATTTT.

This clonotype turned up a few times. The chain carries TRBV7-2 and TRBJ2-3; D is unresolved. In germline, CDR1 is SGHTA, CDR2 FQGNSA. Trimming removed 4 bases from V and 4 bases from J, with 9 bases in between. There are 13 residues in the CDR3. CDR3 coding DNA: TGTGCCAGCAGCTCCTATCGTCCAGATACGCAGTATTTT. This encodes CASSSYRPDTQYF.

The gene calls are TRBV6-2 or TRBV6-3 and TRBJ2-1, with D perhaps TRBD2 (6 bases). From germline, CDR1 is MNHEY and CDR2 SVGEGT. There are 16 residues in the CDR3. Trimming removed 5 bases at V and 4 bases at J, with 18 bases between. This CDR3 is CASSASPSRGYNEQFF. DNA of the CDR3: TGTGCCAGCAGTGCTTCCCCCAGCCGGGGGTACAATGAGCAGTTCTTC.

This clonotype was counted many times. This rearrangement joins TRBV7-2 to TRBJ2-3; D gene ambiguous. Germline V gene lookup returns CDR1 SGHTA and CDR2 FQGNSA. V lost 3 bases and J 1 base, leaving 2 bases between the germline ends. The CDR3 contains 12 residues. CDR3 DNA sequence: TGTGCCAGCAGCTTGGGCACAGATACGCAGTATTTT. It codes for CASSLGTDTQYF. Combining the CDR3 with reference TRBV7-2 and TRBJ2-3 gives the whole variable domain GAGVSQSPSNKVTEKGKDVELRCDPISGHTALYWYRQSLGQGLEFLIYFQGNSAPDKSGLPSDRFSAERTGGSVSTLTIQRTQQEDSAVYLCASSLGTDTQYFGPGTRLTVL.

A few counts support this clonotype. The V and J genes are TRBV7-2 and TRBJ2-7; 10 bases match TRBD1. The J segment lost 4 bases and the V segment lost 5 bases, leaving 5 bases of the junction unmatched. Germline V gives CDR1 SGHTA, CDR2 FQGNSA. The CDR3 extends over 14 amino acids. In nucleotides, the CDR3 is TGTGCCAGCAGCGCCGGGACAGGGGAATACGAGCAGTACTTC. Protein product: CASSAGTGEYEQYF.

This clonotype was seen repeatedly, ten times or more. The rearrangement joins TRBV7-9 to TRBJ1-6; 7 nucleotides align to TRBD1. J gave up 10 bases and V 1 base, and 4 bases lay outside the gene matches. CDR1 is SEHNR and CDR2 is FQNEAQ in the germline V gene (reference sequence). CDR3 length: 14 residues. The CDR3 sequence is CASSLGQGGSPLHF. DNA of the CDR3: TGTGCCAGCAGCTTAGGGCAGGGGGGCTCACCCCTCCACTTT.

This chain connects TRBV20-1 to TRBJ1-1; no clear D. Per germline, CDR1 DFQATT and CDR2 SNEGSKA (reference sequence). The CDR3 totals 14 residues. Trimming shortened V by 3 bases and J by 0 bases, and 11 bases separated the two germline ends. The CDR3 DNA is TGCAGTGCTAGTAGAGGCCCCATGAACACTGAAGCTTTCTTT. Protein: CSASRGPMNTEAFF.

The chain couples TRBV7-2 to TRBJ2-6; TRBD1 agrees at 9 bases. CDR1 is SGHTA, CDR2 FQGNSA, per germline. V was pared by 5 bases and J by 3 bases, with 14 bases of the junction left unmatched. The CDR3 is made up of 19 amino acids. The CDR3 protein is CASSPGQGHNVGGANVLTF. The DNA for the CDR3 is TGTGCCAGCAGCCCAGGACAGGGGCATAATGTTGGTGGGGCCAACGTCCTGACTTTC.

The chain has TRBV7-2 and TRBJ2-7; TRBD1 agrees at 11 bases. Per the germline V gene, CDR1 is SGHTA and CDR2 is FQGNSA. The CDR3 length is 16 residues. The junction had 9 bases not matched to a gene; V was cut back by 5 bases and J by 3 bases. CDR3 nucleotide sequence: TGTGCCAGCAGCCTAAGGGGTGGGACAGGGGGCTACGAGCAGTACTTC. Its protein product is CASSLRGGTGGYEQYF.

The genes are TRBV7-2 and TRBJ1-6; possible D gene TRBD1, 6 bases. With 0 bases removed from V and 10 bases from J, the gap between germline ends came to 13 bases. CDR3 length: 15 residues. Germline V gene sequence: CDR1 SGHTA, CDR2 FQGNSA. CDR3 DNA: TGTGCCAGCAGCTTAGCCTTCTTCAGGGGATCACCCCTCCACTTT. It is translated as CASSLAFFRGSPLHF.

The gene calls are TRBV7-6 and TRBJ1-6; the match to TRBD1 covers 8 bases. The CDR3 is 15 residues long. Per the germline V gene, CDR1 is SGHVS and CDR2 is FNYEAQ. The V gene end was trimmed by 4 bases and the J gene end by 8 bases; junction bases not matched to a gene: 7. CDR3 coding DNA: TGTGCCAGCAGCTCCCGGACAGGGTGGGATTCACCCCTCCACTTT. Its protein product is CASSSRTGWDSPLHF.

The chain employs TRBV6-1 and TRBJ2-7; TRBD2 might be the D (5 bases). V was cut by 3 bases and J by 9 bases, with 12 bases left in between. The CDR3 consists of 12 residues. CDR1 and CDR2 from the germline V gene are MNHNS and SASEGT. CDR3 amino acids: CASSDPGRGQYF. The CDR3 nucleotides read TGTGCCAGCAGTGACCCCGGCCGGGGGCAGTACTTC.

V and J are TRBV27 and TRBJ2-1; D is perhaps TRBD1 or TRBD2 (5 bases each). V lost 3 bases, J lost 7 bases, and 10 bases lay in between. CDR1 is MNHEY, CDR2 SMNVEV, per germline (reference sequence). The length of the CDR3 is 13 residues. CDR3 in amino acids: CASSFPEGNEQFF. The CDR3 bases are TGTGCCAGCAGTTTCCCAGAGGGGAATGAGCAGTTCTTC.

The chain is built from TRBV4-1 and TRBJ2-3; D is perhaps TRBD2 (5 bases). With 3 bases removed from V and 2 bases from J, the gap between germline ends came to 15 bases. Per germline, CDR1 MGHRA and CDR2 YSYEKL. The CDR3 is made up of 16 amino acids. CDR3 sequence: CASSHLRARNTDTQYF. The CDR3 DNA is TGCGCCAGCAGCCACTTGCGGGCCCGAAACACAGATACGCAGTATTTT.

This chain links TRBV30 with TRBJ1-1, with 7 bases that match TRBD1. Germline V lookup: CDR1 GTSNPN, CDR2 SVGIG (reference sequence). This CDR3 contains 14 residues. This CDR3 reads CAQSPGQMNTEAFF. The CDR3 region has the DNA TGTGCGCAAAGCCCGGGACAGATGAACACTGAAGCTTTCTTT.

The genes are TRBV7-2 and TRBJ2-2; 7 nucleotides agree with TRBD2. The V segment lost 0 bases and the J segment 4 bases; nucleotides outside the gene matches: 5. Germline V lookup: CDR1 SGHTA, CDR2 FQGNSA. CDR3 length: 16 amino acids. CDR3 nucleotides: TGTGCCAGCAGCTTAGCGGGGACTATAACCACCGGGGAGCTGTTTTTT. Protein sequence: CASSLAGTITTGELFF.

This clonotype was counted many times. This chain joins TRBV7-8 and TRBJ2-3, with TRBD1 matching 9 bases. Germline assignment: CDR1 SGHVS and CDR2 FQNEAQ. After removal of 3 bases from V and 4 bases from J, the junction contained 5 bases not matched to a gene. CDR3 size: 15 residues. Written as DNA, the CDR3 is TGTGCCAGCAGCTTCGACAGGGGGGGAGCAGATACGCAGTATTTT. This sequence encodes CASSFDRGGADTQYF.

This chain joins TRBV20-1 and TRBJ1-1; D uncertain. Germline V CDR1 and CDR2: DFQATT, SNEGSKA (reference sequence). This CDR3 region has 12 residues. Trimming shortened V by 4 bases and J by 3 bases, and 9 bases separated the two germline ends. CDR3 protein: CSAKLPYTEAFF. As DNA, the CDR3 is TGCAGTGCTAAACTCCCCTACACTGAAGCTTTCTTT.

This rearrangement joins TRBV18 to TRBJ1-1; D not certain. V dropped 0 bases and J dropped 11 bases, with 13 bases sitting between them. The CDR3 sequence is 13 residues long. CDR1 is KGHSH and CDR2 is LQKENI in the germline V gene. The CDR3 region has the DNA TGTGCCAGCTCACCACCGGGAGCTGGAGTCGCTTTCTTT. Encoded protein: CASSPPGAGVAFF.

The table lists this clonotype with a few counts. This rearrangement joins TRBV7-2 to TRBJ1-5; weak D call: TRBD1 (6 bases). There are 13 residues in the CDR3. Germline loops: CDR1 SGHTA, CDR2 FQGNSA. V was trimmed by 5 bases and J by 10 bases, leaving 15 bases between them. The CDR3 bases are TGTGCCAGCAGCCCCCGTTGGGGACAACCCCAGCATTTT. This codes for CASSPRWGQPQHF. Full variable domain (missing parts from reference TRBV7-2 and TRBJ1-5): GAGVSQSPSNKVTEKGKDVELRCDPISGHTALYWYRQSLGQGLEFLIYFQGNSAPDKSGLPSDRFSAERTGGSVSTLTIQRTQQEDSAVYLCASSPRWGQPQHFGDGTRLSIL.

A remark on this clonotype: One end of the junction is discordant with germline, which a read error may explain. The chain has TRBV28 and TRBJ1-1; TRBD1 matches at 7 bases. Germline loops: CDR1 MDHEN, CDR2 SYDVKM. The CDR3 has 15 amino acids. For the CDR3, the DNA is TGTGCCAGCAGTTTGGCTCCGACAGGGTCCACTGGAGCTTTCTTT. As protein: CASSLAPTGSTGAFF.

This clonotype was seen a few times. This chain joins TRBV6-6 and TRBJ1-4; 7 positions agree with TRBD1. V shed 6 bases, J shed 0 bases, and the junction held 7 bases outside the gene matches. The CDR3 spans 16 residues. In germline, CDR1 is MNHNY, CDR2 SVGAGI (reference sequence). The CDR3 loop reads CASRGDRPATNEKLFF. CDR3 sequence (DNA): TGTGCCAGCAGGGGGGACAGACCTGCAACTAATGAAAAACTGTTTTTT.

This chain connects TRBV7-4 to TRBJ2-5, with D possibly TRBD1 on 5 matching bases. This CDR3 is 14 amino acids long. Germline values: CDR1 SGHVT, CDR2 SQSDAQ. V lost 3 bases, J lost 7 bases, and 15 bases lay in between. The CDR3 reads CASSFIRASATQYF. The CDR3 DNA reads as TGTGCCAGCAGCTTTATCAGGGCTTCTGCGACCCAGTACTTC.

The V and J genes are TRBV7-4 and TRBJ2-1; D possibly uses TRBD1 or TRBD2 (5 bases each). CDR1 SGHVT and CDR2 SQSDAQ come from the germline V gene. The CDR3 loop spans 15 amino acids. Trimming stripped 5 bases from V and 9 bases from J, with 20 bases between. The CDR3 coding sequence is TGTGCCAGCAGCCCCCGGGGCGCTTTTGACGTTGAGCAGTTCTTC. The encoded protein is CASSPRGAFDVEQFF.